The present entry profiles one T cell receptor (beta chain) with its context. The antigen is unknown. Assay: immunoSEQ multiplex PCR; the TCRdb copy retains only in-frame clones and omits some. The sample consists of over 300,000 clones, around 86% of them appearing once. Trimming removed 2 bases at V and 10 bases at J, with 16 bases between. In germline, CDR1 is SGHDT, CDR2 YYEEEE. This CDR3 has 14 amino acids. The data stem from a study of shared clonotypes between healthy human individuals. Study-wide points: Memory subsets had estimated richness that was generally smaller than that of naive subsets.

The sequence was collected from a man younger than 30 in good health. The sample taken for sequencing was memory CD8+ T cells sorted from blood. Specified subset: CD45RO+ cells pooled with CCR7-negative TemRA cells. The V call is TRBV5-6, the J call TRBJ2-1; no clear D. This CDR3 reads CASSFTGSRGEQFF. The CDR3, as DNA: TGTGCCAGCAGCTTCACTGGGTCTCGTGGGGAGCAGTTCTTC.